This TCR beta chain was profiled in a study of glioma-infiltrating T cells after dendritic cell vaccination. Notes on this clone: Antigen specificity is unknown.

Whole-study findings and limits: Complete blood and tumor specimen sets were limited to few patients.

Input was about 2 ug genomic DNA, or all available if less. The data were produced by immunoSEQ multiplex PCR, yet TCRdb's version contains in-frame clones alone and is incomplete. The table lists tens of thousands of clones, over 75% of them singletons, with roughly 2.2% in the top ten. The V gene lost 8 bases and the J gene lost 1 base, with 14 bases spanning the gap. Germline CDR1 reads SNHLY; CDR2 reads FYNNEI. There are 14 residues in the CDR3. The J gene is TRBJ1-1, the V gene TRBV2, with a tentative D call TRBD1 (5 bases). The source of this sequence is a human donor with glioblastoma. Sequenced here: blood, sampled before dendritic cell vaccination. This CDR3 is CASLWGGWNTEAFF. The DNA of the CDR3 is TGTGCCAGCTTATGGGGGGGGTGGAACACTGAAGCTTTCTTT.